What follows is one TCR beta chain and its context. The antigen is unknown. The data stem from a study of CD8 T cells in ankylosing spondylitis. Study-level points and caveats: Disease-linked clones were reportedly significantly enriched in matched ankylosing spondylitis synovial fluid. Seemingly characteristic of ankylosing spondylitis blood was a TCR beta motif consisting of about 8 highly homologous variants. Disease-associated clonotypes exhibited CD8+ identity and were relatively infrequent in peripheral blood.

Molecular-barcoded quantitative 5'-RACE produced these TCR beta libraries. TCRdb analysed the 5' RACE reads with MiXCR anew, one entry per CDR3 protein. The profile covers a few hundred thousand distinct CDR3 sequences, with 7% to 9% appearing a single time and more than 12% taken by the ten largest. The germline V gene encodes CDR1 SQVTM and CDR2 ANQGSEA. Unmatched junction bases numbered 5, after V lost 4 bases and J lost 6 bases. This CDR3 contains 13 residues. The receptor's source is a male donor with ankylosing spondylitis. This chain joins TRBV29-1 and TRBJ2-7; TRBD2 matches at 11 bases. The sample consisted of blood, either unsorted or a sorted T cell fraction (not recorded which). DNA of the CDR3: TGCAGCGTTGCACTAGCGGGAGTGGGCGAGCAGTACTTC. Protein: CSVALAGVGEQYF.